This TCR beta chain comes out of a study of T cell changes during pregnancy in multiple sclerosis (dated by TCRdb to between 2018 and 2021). General notes on the study: Changes in the T cell repertoire over the course of pregnancy were examined in this study in women with multiple sclerosis.

The library was obtained by the immunoSEQ multiplex PCR assay. Held by TCRdb, this immuneACCESS table contains in-frame sequences only and omits some clones. Under half of the omission traces to an unresolved V gene where checked; the cause of the rest is unknown. Present in this sample are around 110,000 clones, about 90% of which were seen just once. The top ten clones comprise about 1.6% of the sample. Comments on this clone: The clone's antigen remains unknown. Per-nucleotide qualities are absent, and no much larger clonotype sits a single base away.

The receptor was derived from a female donor with multiple sclerosis, enrolled in a pregnancy study. The starting material was peripheral blood, obtained before pregnancy.

The CDR3 region reads CASSLSGQTYNEQFF. The DNA sequence reads TGCGCCAGCAGCTTATCGGGACAGACCTACAATGAGCAGTTCTTC. The chain employs TRBV5-1 and TRBJ2-1; 7 central nucleotides agree with TRBD1. The CDR3, cysteine through phenylalanine, is 15 amino acids long. Only the CDR3 portion is preserved as DNA: 45 bases, with reading frame beginning at the first base. CDR1 and CDR2 were assigned from the germline V gene as SGHRS and YFSETQ. V lost 2 bases and J lost 2 bases, and the count of bases not matched to a germline gene is 4.